This paragraph covers one T cell receptor beta chain sequence. Its antigen is unknown. This sample stems from a study of cytomegalovirus exposure and HLA in healthy donors. At the level of the study: The 600 to 800 first-cohort repertoires shared a platform with the 130 or so validation repertoires, as reported in a later analysis.

General study findings and limits: Reportedly, diagnosis of cytomegalovirus status by the classifier showed high specificity and sensitivity.

Profiled with immunoSEQ multiplex PCR; TCRdb holds only in-frame clones, not every one. The table shows some 310,000 clones, with approximately 86% occurring only once. The CDR3 consists of 17 residues. Trimming removed 1 base from V and 1 base from J; junction bases left unmatched: 6. CDR1 and CDR2 from the germline V gene are SGHRS and YFSETQ. This rearrangement joins TRBV5-1 to TRBJ2-2; 8 bases align to TRBD2. The sample taken for sequencing was PBMCs. This clonotype originated in a young man in good health and CMV-seronegative. In DNA form, the CDR3 reads TGCGCCAGCAGCTTGAGGGCCAGCGGGGGGAACACCGGGGAGCTGTTTTTT. Translated: CASSLRASGGNTGELFF.